The rows below give T cell receptor beta chains drawn from one sample of a study of shared clonotypes between healthy human individuals. TCRdb keeps only in-frame clones here, not all; method: immunoSEQ multiplex PCR. The sample records under 2,500,000 clones, approximately 96% being singletons. Sequences were obtained from naive CD4+ T cells sorted from blood. The receptor source for this set is a young man in good health. CDR3s include the opening cysteine and the closing phenylalanine or tryptophan. D genes are given only for firm matches. Not all rows give a size; the values are once, few, many and, for expanded clones, a class.

d_gene	v_gene	j_gene	abundance	CDR3aa	CDR3nt
TRBD1	TRBV9	TRBJ2-7	NA	CASSAGQAAYEQYF	TGTGCCAGCAGTGCCGGACAGGCGGCCTACGAGCAGTACTTC
NA	TRBV5-1	TRBJ1-5	NA	CASSLSGSNQPQHF	TGCGCCAGCAGCTTGTCGGGGAGCAATCAGCCCCAGCATTTT
NA	TRBV5-1	TRBJ2-5	NA	CASSLTQLAPQGTQYF	TGCGCCAGCAGCTTGACACAACTAGCACCCCAAGGGACCCAGTACTTC
NA	TRBV9	TRBJ1-4	once	CASSVGDTTTNEKLFF	TGTGCCAGCAGCGTAGGGGACACGACAACTAATGAAAAACTGTTTTTT
NA	TRBV5-1	TRBJ2-7	NA	CASSFGGQGLTLKTYEQYF	TGCGCCAGCAGCTTTGGAGGACAGGGACTAACCCTGAAGACCTACGAGCAGTACTTC
TRBD1	TRBV11-2	TRBJ2-4	NA	CASSLVRDRGLYIQYF	TGTGCCAGCAGCTTAGTACGGGACAGGGGCTTATACATTCAGTACTTC
NA	TRBV18	TRBJ2-3	NA	CASSAGVDTQYF	TGTGCCAGCTCAGCAGGGGTGGATACTCAGTATTTT
TRBD1	TRBV2	TRBJ1-5	NA	CASSVGQGNQPQHF	TGTGCCAGCAGTGTCGGACAGGGGAATCAGCCCCAGCATTTT
TRBD1	TRBV5-1	TRBJ1-1	NA	CASSWDPRTGEAFF	TGCGCCAGCAGCTGGGACCCACGGACAGGTGAAGCTTTCTTT
NA	TRBV27	TRBJ1-5	NA	CASTKLRPGSVLNQPQHF	TGTGCCAGCACCAAACTCCGACCGGGATCGGTCCTAAATCAGCCCCAGCATTTT
NA	TRBV5-8	TRBJ2-1	NA	CATGPYNEQFF	TGTGCCACAGGGCCCTACAATGAGCAGTTCTTC
NA	TRBV7-2	TRBJ1-4	NA	CASSLSPGLNEKLFF	TGTGCCAGCAGCTTATCGCCCGGGCTTAATGAAAAACTGTTTTTT
TRBD1	TRBV6-5	TRBJ2-7	NA	CASSQDRAVDEQYF	TGTGCCAGCAGCCAGGACAGGGCCGTGGACGAGCAGTACTTC
TRBD1	TRBV4-1	TRBJ1-6	NA	CASSHPPGGTGLNAYNSPLHF	TGCGCCAGCAGCCACCCCCCCGGCGGGACAGGTTTGAATGCCTATAATTCACCCCTCCACTTT
TRBD2	TRBV27	TRBJ2-1	NA	CASSFLAGVGNEQFF	TGTGCCAGCAGTTTCCTAGCGGGAGTTGGCAATGAGCAGTTCTTC
TRBD1	TRBV28	TRBJ2-7	NA	CASSPQSRDSSQQYF	TGTGCCAGCAGCCCCCAGTCCCGGGACAGTTCCCAGCAGTACTTC
TRBD1	TRBV19	TRBJ1-2	NA	CASRTGQGNYGYTF	TGTGCCAGCAGAACTGGACAGGGGAACTATGGCTACACCTTC
NA	TRBV25-1	TRBJ2-1	NA	CASSEPSTPEQFF	TGTGCCAGCAGTGAACCCTCGACCCCAGAGCAGTTCTTC
NA	TRBV28	TRBJ2-2	NA	CASSLGTGELFF	TGTGCCAGCAGTTTGGGGACCGGGGAGCTGTTTTTT
NA	TRBV4-1	TRBJ2-7	NA	CASSQDGDGPWYF	TGCGCCAGCAGCCAAGATGGGGACGGCCCATGGTACTTC